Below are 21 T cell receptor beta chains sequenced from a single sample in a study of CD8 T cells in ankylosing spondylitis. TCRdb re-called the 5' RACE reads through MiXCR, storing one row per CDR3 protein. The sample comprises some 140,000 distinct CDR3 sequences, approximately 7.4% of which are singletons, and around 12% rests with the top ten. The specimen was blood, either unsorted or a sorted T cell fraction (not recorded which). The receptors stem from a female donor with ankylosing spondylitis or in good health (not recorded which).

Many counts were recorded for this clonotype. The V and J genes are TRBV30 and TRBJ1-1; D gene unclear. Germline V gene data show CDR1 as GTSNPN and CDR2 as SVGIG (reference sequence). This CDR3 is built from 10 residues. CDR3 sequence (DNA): TGTGCGTCGGGTCCCCCGGCAGCTTTCTTT. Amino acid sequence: CASGPPAAFF.

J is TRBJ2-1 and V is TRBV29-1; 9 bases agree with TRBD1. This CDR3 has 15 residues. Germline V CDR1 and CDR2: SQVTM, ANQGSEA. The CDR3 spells CIVAKGQGLHNEQFF. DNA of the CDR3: TGCATCGTCGCCAAGGGACAGGGTCTCCACAATGAGCAGTTCTTC.

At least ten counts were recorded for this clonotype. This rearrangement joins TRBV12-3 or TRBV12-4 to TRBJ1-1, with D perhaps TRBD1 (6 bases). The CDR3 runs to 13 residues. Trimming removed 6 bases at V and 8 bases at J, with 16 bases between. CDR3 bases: TGTGCCAGCAGCCGAGAGGGGGGCTCCGAAGCTTTCTTT. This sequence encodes CASSREGGSEAFF.

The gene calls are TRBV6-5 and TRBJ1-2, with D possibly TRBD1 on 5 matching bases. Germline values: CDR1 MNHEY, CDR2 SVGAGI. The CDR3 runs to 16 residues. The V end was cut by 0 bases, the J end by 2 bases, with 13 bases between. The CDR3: CASSYSQDIPNYGYTF. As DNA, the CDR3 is TGTGCCAGCAGTTACTCGCAGGACATCCCAAACTATGGCTACACCTTC.

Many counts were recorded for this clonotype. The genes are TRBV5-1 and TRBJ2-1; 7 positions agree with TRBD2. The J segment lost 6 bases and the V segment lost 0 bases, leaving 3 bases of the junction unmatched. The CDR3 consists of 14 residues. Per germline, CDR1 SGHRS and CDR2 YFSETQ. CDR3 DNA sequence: TGCGCCAGCAGCTTGGGGGAGGGGCCCAATGAGCAGTTCTTC. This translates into CASSLGEGPNEQFF.

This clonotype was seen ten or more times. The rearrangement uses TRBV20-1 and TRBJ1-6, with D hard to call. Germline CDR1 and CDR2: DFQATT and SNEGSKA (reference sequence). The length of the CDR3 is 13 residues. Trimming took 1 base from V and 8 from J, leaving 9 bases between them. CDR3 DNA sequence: TGCAGTGCTAGAGCCGTGGACGATTCACCCCTCCACTTT. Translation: CSARAVDDSPLHF.

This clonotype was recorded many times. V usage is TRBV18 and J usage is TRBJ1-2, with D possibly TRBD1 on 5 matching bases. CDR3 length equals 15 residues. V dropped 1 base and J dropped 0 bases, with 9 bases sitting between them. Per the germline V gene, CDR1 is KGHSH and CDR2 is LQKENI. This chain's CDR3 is CASSPRGDSNYGYTF. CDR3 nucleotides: TGTGCCAGCTCACCACGGGGCGACTCTAACTATGGCTACACCTTC.

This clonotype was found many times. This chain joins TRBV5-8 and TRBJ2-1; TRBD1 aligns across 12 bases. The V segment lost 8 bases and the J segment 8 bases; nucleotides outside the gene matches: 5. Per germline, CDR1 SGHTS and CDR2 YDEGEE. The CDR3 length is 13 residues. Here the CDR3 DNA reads TGTGCCAGACGGGACAGGGGGCATGATGAGCAGTTCTTC. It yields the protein CARRDRGHDEQFF.

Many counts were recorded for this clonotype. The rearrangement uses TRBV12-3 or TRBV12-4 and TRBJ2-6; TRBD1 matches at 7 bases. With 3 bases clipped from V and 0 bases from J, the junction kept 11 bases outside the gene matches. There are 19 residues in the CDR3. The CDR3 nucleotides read TGTGCCAGCAGTTTCAGGCAGGGGGATTTGCCCTCTGGGGCCAACGTCCTGACTTTC. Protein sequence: CASSFRQGDLPSGANVLTF.

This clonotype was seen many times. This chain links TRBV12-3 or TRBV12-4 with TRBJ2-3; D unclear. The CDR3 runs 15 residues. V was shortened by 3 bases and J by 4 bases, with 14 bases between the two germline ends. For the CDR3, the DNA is TGTGCCAGCAGTTTCGTGGACCGAAGGGCAGATACGCAGTATTTT. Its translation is CASSFVDRRADTQYF.

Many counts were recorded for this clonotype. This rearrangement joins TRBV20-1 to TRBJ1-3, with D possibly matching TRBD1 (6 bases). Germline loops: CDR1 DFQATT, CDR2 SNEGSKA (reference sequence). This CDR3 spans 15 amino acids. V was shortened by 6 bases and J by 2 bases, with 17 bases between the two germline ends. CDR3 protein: CSAGGQGAAGNTIYF. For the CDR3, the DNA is TGCAGTGCAGGGGGGCAGGGAGCTGCTGGAAACACCATATATTTT.

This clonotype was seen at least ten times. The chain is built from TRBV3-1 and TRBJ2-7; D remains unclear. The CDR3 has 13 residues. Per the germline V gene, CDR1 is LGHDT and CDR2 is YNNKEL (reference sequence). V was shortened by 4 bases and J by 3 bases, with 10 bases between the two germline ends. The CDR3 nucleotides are TGTGCCAGCAGCCCGCTAGTGGACTACGAGCAGTACTTC. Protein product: CASSPLVDYEQYF.

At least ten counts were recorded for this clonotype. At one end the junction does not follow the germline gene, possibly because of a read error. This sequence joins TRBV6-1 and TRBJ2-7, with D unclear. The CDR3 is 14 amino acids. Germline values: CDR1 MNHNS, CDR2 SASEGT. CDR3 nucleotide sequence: TGTGCCAGCAGTAGGCCTACTGCCTCCAACGAGCAGTACTTC. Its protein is CASSRPTASNEQYF.

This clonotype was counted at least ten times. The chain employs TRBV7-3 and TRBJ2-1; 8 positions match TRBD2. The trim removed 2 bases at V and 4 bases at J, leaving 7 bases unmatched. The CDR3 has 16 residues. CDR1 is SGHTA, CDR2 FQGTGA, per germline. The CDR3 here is CASSLWESGGYNEQFF. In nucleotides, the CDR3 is TGTGCCAGCAGCTTATGGGAGAGCGGGGGTTACAATGAGCAGTTCTTC.

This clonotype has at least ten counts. The DNA of the CDR3 is TGTGCCAGCAGCTTAGCGGCCTCGCGAGGAAACACCATATATTTT. Protein: CASSLAASRGNTIYF. The chain carries TRBV7-2 and TRBJ1-3; D is unresolved. The CDR3 is made up of 15 amino acids. The germline gives CDR1 SGHTA, CDR2 FQGNSA. Trimming shortened V by 0 bases and J by 4 bases, and 10 bases separated the two germline ends.

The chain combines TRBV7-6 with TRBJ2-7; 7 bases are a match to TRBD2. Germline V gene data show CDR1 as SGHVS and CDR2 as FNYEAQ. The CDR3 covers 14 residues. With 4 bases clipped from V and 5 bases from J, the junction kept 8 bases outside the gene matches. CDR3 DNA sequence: TGTGCCAGCAGCTCCAGCGGGGTTTTCGACGAGCAGTACTTC. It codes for CASSSSGVFDEQYF.

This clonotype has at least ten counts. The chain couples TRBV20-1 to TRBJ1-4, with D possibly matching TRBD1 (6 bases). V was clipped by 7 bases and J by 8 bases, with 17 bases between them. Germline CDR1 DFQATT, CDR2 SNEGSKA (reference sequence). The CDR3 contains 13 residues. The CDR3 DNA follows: TGCAGTGTGCTAAACAGGGTCGGAGAAAAACTGTTTTTT. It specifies CSVLNRVGEKLFF.

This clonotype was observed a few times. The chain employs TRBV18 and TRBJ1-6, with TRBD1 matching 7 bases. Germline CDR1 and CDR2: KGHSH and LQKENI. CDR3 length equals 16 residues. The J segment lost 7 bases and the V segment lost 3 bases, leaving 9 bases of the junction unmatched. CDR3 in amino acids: CASSPMTGSDNSPLHF. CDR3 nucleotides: TGTGCCAGCTCACCCATGACAGGGAGCGACAATTCACCCCTCCACTTT.

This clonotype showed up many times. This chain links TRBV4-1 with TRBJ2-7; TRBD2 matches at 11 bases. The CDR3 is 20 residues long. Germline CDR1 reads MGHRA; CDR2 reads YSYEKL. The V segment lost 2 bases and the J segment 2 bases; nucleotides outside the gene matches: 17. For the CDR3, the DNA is TGCGCCAGCAGCCAACTTCTTTTATCGACTAGCGGGGCGACAACCTACGAGCAGTACTTC. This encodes CASSQLLLSTSGATTYEQYF.

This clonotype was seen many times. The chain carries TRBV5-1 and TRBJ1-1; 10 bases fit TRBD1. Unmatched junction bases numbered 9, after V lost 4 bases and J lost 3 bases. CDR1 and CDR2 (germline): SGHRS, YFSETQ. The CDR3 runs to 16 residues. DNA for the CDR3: TGCGCCAGCAGCCCAGGGACAGGGGTCCGGGACACTGAAGCTTTCTTT. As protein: CASSPGTGVRDTEAFF.

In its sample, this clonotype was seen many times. The CDR3 loop is CASSQGTGGHEQFF. The CDR3 region has the DNA TGTGCCAGCAGCCAAGGAACAGGGGGGCATGAGCAGTTCTTC. J is TRBJ2-1 and V is TRBV3-1; TRBD1 aligns across 8 bases. Germline CDR1 LGHDT, CDR2 YNNKEL (reference sequence). J lost 8 bases, V lost 1 base, and 4 bases had no gene match. CDR3 size: 14 residues.